The TCR beta chain described here comes from a study of blood T cell repertoires in COVID-19. Study as a whole: The cDNA or gDNA used as material had been derived from T cells, B-cell-depleted T cells, or PBMCs.

Germline loops: CDR1 LNHNV, CDR2 YYDKDF (reference sequence). The CDR3 sequence is 13 residues long. V lost 8 bases and J lost 0, with 5 bases in between. Per the study methods: Estimated nucleated cell counts came from reference gene primer amplification. The data were produced by immunoSEQ multiplex PCR, yet TCRdb's version contains in-frame clones alone and is incomplete. The V and J calls and the clone size are those of that table, but D and trimming were determined from the DNA. The table shows roughly 280,000 clones, with around 90% occurring only once. Participant ages covered about 18 to 89 years across about two dozen US areas. Researchers sorted participants into cohorts using their self-reported clinical history.

Input material: PBMCs or T cells enriched from blood (not recorded which). The sequence was collected from a woman in her twenties or thirties with acute COVID-19. The chain employs TRBV15 and TRBJ2-6; D not certain. CDR3 coding DNA: TGTGCCACCTTAGACTCTGGGGCCAACGTCCTGACTTTC. Translating gives CATLDSGANVLTF.